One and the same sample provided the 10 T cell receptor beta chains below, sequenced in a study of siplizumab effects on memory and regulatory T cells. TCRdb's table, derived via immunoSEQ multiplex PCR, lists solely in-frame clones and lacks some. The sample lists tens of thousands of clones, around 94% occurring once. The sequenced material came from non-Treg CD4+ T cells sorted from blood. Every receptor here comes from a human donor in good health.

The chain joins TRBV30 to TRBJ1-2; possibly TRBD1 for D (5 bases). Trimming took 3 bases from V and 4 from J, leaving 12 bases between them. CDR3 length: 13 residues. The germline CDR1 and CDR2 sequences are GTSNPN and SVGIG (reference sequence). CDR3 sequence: CAWSRDRPYGYTF. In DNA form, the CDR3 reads TGTGCCTGGAGCCGGGACCGGCCCTATGGCTACACCTTC.

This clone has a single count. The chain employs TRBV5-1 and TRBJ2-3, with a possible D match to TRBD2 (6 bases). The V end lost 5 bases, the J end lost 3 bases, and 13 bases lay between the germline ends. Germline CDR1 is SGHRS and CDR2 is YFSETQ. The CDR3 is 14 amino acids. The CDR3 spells CASSKEGLTDTQYF. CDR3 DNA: TGCGCCAGCAGTAAGGAGGGTTTGACAGATACGCAGTATTTT.

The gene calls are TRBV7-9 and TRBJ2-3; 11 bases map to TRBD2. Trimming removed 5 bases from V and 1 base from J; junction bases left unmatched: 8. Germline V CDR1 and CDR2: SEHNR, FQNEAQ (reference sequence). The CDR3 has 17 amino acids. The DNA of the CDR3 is TGTGCCAGCAGCAACCGGGGACTAGCGGCCCGCACAGATACGCAGTATTTT. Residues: CASSNRGLAARTDTQYF.

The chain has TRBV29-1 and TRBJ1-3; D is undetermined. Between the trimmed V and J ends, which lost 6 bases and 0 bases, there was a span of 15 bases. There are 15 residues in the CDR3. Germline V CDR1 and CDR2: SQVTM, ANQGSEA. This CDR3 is CSVILDGFSGNTIYF. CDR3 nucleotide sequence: TGCAGCGTGATCCTCGACGGATTCTCTGGAAACACCATATATTTT.

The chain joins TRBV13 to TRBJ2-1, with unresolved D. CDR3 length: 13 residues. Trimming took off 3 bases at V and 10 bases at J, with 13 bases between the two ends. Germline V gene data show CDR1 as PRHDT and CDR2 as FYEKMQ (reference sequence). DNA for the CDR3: TGTGCCAGCAGCTTCGAACCTGCTAACGAGCAGTTCTTC. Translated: CASSFEPANEQFF.

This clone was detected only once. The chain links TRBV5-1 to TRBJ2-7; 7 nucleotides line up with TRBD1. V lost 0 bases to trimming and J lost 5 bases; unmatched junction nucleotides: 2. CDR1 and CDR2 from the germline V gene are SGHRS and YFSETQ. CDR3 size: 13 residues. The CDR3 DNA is TGCGCCAGCAGCTTGGGACAGGGCAACGAGCAGTACTTC. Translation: CASSLGQGNEQYF.

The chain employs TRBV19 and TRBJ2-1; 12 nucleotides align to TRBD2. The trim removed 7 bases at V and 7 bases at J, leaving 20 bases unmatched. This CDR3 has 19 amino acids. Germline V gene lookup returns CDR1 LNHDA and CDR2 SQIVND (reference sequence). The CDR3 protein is CASKSLSRASGGAWNEQFF. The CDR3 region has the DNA TGTGCCAGTAAGAGTTTATCCCGGGCTAGCGGGGGGGCCTGGAATGAGCAGTTCTTC.

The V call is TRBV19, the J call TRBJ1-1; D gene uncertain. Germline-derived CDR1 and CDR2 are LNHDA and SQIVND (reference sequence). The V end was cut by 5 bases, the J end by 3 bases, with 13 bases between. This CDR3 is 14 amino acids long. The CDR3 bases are TGTGCCAGTAGTTTGTGGCAGACATACACTGAAGCTTTCTTT. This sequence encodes CASSLWQTYTEAFF.

The CDR3 here is CASSLTLTGGPREQFF. Written as DNA, the CDR3 is TGTGCCAGCAGCTTAACGTTGACGGGGGGGCCCCGTGAGCAGTTCTTC. The gene calls are TRBV7-3 and TRBJ2-1; 8 nucleotides match TRBD2. The germline V gene encodes CDR1 SGHTA and CDR2 FQGTGA. The CDR3 is 16 amino acids. Germline trimming cut 0 bases from V and 9 bases from J; bases unmatched to any gene: 10.

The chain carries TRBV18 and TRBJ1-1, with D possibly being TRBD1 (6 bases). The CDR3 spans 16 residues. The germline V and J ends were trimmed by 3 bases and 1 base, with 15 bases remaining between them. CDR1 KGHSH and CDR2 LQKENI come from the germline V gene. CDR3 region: CASSPGIGQRNTEAFF. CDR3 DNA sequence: TGTGCCAGCTCACCCGGGATCGGACAGCGGAACACTGAAGCTTTCTTT.